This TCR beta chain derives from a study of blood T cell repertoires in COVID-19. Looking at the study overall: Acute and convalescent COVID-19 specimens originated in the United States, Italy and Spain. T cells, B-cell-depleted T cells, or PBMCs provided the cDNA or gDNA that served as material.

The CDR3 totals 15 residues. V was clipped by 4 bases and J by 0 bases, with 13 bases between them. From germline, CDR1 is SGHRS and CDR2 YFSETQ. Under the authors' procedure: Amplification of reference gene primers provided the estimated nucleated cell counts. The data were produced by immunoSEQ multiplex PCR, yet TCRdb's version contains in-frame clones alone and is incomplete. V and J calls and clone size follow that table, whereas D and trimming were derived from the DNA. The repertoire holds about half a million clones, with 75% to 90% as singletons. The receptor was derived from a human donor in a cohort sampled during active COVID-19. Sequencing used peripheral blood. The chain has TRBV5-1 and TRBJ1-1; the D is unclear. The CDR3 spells CASSHGGLMNTEAFF. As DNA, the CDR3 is TGCGCCAGCAGCCACGGCGGACTAATGAACACTGAAGCTTTCTTT.